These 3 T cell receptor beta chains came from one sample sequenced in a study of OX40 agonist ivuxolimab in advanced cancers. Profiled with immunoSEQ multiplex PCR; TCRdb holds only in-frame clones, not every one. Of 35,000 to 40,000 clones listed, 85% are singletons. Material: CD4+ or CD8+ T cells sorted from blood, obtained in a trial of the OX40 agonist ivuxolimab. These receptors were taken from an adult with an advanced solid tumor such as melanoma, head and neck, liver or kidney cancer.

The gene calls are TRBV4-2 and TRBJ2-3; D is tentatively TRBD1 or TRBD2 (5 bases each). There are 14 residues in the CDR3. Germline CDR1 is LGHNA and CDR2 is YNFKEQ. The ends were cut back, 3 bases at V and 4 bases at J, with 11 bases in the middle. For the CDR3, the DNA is TGTGCCAGCAGCCAGGGGGAAATCCCAGATACGCAGTATTTT. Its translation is CASSQGEIPDTQYF.

For the CDR3, the DNA is TGTGCCAGCAGCCTAGAGACCAGAGATACGCAGTATTTT. Protein sequence: CASSLETRDTQYF. The chain joins TRBV7-8 to TRBJ2-3; D is unresolved. Per the germline V gene, CDR1 is SGHVS and CDR2 is FQNEAQ. This CDR3 has 13 amino acids. V was cut by 5 bases and J by 5 bases, with 11 bases left in between.

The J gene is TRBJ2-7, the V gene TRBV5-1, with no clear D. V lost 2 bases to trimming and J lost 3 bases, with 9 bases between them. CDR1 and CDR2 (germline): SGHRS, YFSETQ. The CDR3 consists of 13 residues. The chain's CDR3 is CASSLYLGYEQYF. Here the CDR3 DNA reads TGCGCCAGCAGCTTATACCTCGGCTACGAGCAGTACTTC.